This TCR beta chain was recovered during a study of OX40 agonist ivuxolimab in advanced cancers. Looking at the study overall: Ivuxolimab was an agonistic, fully human IgG2 monoclonal antibody directed against OX40 (CD134), a costimulatory receptor. Intravenous ivuxolimab was administered to patients every 2 weeks at six dose levels: 0.01, 0.1, 0.3, 1.5, 3 and 10 mg/kg. Of the approximately 50 patients in dose escalation, about 20 had hepatocellular carcinoma, some 15 had melanoma, 9 had renal cell carcinoma and 9 had head and neck cancer. In the dose-escalation cohort, around four fifths of patients were male, and the mean age was approximately 60 years with a range of 23 to 79. Patients were allowed to have had prior anti-PD-1, anti-PD-L1 or anti-CTLA-4 therapy, and 40% to 45% of the dose-escalation patients had previously received checkpoint inhibitors. Partial responses were achieved by three dose-escalation patients, of whom one had hepatocellular carcinoma and two had cutaneous melanoma. Peripheral TCRbeta sequencing was intended to test whether TCR sequence diversity was altered and clonal T-cell expansion was caused by ivuxolimab. The paper covers the monotherapy dose-escalation part of the phase I ivuxolimab trial, which included N of about 50 patients.

The trial excluded patients who had a history of autoimmune disease or were on systemic immunosuppression. Peripheral blood for TCR sequencing was collected from all dose cohorts at baseline, on cycle 4 day 1, and on cycle 7 day 1. The samples were taken from a phase I, first-in-human, multicenter, open-label dose-escalation trial of ivuxolimab. The trial enrolled adults with locally advanced or metastatic head and neck squamous cell, hepatocellular, melanoma or renal cell carcinoma. Before TCR sequencing, CD4+ and CD8+ T cells were separately sorted from peripheral blood. Paper-wide results and their limitations: The antigen specificity of the peripheral T cells that underwent clonal expansion was not determined. After ivuxolimab, CD8+ T cells had more expanded clones than CD4+ T cells on average. Low levels of normalized T-cell clonal expansion were also shown by some nonresponding patients. In the 0.1-3.0 mg/kg groups, partial responders had among the lowest normalized peripheral clonal expansion, particularly in CD8+ T cells. At doses of 0.1 to 3.0 mg/kg, clonal expansion of both CD4+ and CD8+ T cells in blood was seen between baseline and week 6.

For sequencing of the TCRbeta CDR3 region, genomic DNA was extracted from the sorted cells. The immunoSEQ Assay was used for sequencing of TCRbeta CDR3 regions. The immuneACCESS repertoire file appears here via TCRdb, limited to in-frame rearrangements. These files lack a portion of the clones; in checked studies, under half of the deficit traces to unresolved V genes, and the cause of the others is not known. This sample holds fewer than 85,000 clones; roughly four fifths were observed only once. Jointly, the top ten make up around 5% of the sample. Concerning this clone: The antigen it binds to is not known. No clone much larger than this one lies a single base away; base qualities are absent.

The germline V gene gives CDR1 as MGHDK and CDR2 as SYGVNS. Trimming takes 8 bases from V and 8 bases from J, and the germline ends sit 22 bases apart. The cysteine opens and the phenylalanine closes a CDR3 of 15 amino acids. Only the CDR3 DNA is retained, 45 bases long and in frame from the first base. The material sequenced was CD4+ or CD8+ T cells sorted from blood, taken in a trial of the OX40 agonist ivuxolimab. The clonotype comes from an adult with an advanced solid tumor such as melanoma, head and neck, liver or kidney cancer. The chain is made from TRBV25-1 and TRBJ2-1; the D gene is possibly TRBD1, with 5 bases matching. Here is the DNA: TGTGCCAGCGGAGACTTAAGGGGAATAGGTTATGAGCAGTTCTTC. This gives the protein CASGDLRGIGYEQFF.